The TCR beta chain described here comes from a study of identical twins. General study findings and limits: Out-of-frame alpha sequences that twins shared showed excess low generation probability.

A few counts support this clonotype. What it binds is unknown. The germline V gene encodes CDR1 SGHKS and CDR2 YYEKEE (reference sequence). CDR3 length: 14 residues. The V gene lost 0 bases and the J gene lost 5 bases, with 11 bases spanning the gap. There were only healthy Caucasians among the donors. TCRdb analysed the 5' RACE reads with MiXCR anew, one entry per CDR3 protein. The repertoire holds about 790,000 distinct CDR3 sequences, with 15% to 20% as singletons. These data also featured in a second study, about T cells expressing NK-cell markers. From that study: There were a few donors in whom these clonotypes also led the CD3+CD56-NKG2C+ fraction.

This TCR was recovered from a woman between 18 and 29 years old in good health. The sample taken for sequencing was PBMCs. This sequence joins TRBV5-5 and TRBJ1-1; D is undetermined. The CDR3 nucleotides are TGTGCCAGCAGCTTGGTAGCAGGTCGAACTGAAGCTTTCTTT. It codes for CASSLVAGRTEAFF.